This T cell receptor (beta chain) was identified during a study of lymphopenia after photon versus proton radiotherapy. Overall study results and limits: In patients who died, overall survival fell as post-nadir TCR diversity dropped more. Oligoclonal CD8+ Temra expansion after nadir drove photon patients' diversity drop. Authors raise, but do not show, better survival with proton therapy.

Worth noting for this clone: The antigen remains unidentified.

Sequencing used immunoSEQ multiplex PCR; TCRdb keeps in-frame clones, though not all of them. The data hold fewer than 25,000 clones, with roughly 80% observed a single time. This specimen consisted of peripheral blood, obtained from a patient treated with photon-based radiotherapy. The source of this sequence is a man in his forties with gastric cancer.

CDR3 sequence reads: CASSQGQNTEAFF. The DNA of the CDR3 is TGTGCCAGCTCCCAAGGACAGAACACTGAAGCTTTCTTT. This chain uses TRBV18 with TRBJ1-1, with D perhaps TRBD1 (5 bases). The V end was cut by 6 bases, the J end by 1 base, with 9 bases between. CDR3 length: 13 amino acids. Germline V gives CDR1 KGHSH, CDR2 LQKENI.